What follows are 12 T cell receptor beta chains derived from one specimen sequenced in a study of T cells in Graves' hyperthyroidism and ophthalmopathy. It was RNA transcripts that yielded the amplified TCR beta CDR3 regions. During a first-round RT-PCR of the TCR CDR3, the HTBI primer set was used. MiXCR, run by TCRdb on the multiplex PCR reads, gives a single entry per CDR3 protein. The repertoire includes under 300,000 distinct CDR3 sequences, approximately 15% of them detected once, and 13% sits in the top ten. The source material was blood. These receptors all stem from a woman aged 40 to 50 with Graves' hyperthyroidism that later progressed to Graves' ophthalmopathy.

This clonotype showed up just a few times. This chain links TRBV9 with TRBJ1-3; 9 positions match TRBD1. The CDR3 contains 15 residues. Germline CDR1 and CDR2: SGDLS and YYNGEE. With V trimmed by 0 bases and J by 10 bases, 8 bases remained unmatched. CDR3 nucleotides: TGTGCCAGCAGCGTAGAGTCCCGGACAGGGGATACCATATATTTT. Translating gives CASSVESRTGDTIYF.

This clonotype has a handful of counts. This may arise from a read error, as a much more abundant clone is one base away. This CDR3 reads CATSARLAGEVSEQFF. The CDR3 bases are TGTGCCACCAGCGCTCGACTAGCGGGGGAGGTCAGTGAGCAGTTCTTC. The genes are TRBV15 and TRBJ2-1; 12 nucleotides line up with TRBD2. This CDR3 is built from 16 residues. Germline loops: CDR1 LNHNV, CDR2 YYDKDF (reference sequence). V trimming: 5 bases; J trimming: 9 bases; junction bases outside the gene matches: 11.

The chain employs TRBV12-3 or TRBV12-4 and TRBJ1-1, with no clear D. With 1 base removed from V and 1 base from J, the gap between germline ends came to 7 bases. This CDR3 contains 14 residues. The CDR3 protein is CASSLGVANTEAFF. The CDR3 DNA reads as TGTGCCAGCAGTTTAGGGGTAGCGAACACTGAAGCTTTCTTT.

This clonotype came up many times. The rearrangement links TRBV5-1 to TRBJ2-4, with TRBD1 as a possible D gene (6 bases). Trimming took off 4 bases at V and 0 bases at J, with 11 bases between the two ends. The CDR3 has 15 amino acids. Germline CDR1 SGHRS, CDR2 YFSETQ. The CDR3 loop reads CASSPGDLAKNIQYF. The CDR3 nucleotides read TGCGCCAGCAGCCCAGGGGATCTAGCCAAAAACATTCAGTACTTC.

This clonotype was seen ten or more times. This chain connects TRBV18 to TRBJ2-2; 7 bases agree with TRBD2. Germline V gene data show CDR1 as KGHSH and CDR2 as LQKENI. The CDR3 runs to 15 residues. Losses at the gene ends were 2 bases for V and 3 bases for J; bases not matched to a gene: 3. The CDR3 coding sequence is TGTGCCAGCTCACCAACGACTAGCTACACCGGGGAGCTGTTTTTT. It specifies CASSPTTSYTGELFF.

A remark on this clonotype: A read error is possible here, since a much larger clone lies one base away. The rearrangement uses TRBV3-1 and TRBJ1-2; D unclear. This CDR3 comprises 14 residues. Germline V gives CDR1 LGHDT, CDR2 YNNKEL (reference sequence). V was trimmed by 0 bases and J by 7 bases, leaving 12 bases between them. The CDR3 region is CASSQETSFFGYTF. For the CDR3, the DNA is TGTGCCAGCAGCCAAGAAACATCGTTTTTTGGCTACACCTTC. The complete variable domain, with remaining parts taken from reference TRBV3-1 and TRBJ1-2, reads DTAVSQTPKYLVTQMGNDKSIKCEQNLGHDTMYWYKQDSKKFLKIMFSYNNKELIINETVPNRFSPKSPDKAHLNLHINSLELGDSAVYFCASSQETSFFGYTFGSGTRLTVV.

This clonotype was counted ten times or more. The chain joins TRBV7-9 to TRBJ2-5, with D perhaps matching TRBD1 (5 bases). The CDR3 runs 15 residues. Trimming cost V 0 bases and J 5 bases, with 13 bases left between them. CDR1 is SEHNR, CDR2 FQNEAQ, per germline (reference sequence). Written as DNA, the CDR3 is TGTGCCAGCAGCTTAGCTGCAGGGAAAGGGGAGACCCAGTACTTC. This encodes CASSLAAGKGETQYF.

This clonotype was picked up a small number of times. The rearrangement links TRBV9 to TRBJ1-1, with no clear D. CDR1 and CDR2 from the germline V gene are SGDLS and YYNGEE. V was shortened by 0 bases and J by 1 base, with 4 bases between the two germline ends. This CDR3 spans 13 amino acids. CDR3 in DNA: TGTGCCAGCAGCGTAGTGACGAACACTGAAGCTTTCTTT. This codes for CASSVVTNTEAFF.

This CDR3 reads CASSKTSGSSYEQYF. CDR3 nucleotide sequence: TGTGCCAGCAGCAAGACTAGCGGGAGCTCCTACGAGCAGTACTTC. The chain joins TRBV6-4 to TRBJ2-7; TRBD2 matches at 12 bases. Germline lookup yields CDR1 MRHNA and CDR2 SNTAGT. With 6 bases clipped from V and 0 bases from J, the junction kept 3 bases outside the gene matches. The CDR3 loop spans 15 amino acids.

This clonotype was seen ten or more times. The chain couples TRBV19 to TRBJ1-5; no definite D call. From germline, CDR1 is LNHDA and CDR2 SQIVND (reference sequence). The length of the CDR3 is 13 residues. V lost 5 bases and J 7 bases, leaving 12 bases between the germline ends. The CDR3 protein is CASSDTGWQPQHF. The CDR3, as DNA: TGTGCCAGTAGTGATACTGGGTGGCAGCCCCAGCATTTT.

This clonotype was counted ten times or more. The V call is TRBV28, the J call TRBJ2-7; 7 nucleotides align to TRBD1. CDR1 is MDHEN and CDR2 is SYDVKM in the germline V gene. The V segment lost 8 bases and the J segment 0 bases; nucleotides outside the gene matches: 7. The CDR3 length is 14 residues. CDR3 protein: CASESGTVSYEQYF. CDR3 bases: TGTGCCAGCGAATCCGGGACAGTCTCCTACGAGCAGTACTTC.

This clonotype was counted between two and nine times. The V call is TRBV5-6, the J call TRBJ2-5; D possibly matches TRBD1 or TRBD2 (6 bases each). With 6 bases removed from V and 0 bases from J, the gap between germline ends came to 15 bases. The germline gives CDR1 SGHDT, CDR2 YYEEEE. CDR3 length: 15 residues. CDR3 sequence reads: CASMEGVRYQETQYF. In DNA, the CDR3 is TGTGCCAGCATGGAGGGGGTTCGTTACCAAGAGACCCAGTACTTC.